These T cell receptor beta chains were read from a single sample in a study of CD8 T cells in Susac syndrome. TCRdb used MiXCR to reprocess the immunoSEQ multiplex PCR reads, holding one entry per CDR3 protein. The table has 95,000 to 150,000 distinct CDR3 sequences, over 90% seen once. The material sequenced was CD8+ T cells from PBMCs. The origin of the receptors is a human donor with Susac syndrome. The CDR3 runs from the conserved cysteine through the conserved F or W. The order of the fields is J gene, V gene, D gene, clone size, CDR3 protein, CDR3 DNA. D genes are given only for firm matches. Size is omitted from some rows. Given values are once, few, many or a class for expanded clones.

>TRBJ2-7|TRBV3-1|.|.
CASSQEATSYEQYF
TGTGCCAGCAGCCAAGAGGCTACCTCCTACGAGCAGTACTTC
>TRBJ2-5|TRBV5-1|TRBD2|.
CASSLIAGAQETQYF
TGCGCCAGCAGCTTAATAGCGGGGGCCCAAGAGACCCAGTACTTC
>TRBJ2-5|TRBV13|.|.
CASSLGGTGREETQYF
TGTGCCAGCAGCTTAGGAGGTACAGGGAGGGAAGAGACCCAGTACTTC
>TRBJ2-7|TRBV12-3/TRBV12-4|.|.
CASSFSGQYEQYF
TGTGCCAGCAGTTTTTCCGGACAGTACGAGCAGTACTTC
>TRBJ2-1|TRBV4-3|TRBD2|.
CASSQDMATSGHYNEQFF
TGCGCCAGCAGCCAAGATATGGCGACTAGCGGGCACTACAATGAGCAGTTCTTC
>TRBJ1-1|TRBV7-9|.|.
CASTLGGNTEAFF
TGTGCCAGCACCCTAGGTGGGAACACTGAAGCTTTCTTT
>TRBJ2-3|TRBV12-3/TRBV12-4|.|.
CASSLGFTDTQYF
TGTGCCAGCAGTTTGGGTTTCACAGATACGCAGTATTTT
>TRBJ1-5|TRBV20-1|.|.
CSAREGGTGYSNQPQHF
TGCAGTGCTAGAGAAGGAGGGACGGGATATAGCAATCAGCCCCAGCATTTT
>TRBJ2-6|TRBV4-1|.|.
CASSQDFTSGANVLTF
TGCGCCAGCAGCCAAGATTTCACTTCTGGGGCCAACGTCCTGACTTTC
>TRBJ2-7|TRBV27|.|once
CASSYGLRLANEQYF
TGTGCCAGCAGTTACGGGTTGCGTCTCGCGAACGAGCAGTACTTC
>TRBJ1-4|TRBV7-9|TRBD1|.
CASSLAGQDEKLFF
TGTGCCAGCAGCTTAGCGGGACAGGATGAAAAACTGTTTTTT
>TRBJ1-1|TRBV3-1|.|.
CASSQGKMNTEAFF
TGTGCCAGCAGCCAAGGCAAGATGAACACTGAAGCTTTCTTT
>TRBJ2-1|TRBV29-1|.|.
CSVEAWGEQFF
TGCAGCGTTGAAGCTTGGGGTGAGCAGTTCTTC
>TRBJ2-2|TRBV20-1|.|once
CSASGGAGVAGELFF
TGCAGTGCTTCCGGAGGGGCAGGGGTGGCCGGGGAGCTGTTTTTT
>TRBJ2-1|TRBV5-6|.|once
CASSSSPRSNNEQFF
TGTGCCAGCAGCTCATCCCCCCGCTCCAACAATGAGCAGTTCTTC
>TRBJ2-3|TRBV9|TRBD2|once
CASSVEPLAGGTDTQYF
TGTGCCAGCAGCGTAGAGCCCCTAGCGGGGGGCACAGATACGCAGTATTTT
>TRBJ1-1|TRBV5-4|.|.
CASSLAQGSGTEAFF
TGTGCCAGCAGCTTGGCCCAAGGGTCCGGTACTGAAGCTTTCTTT
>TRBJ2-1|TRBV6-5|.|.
CASSPDGGGYNEQFF
TGTGCCAGCAGCCCGGACGGGGGTGGGTACAATGAGCAGTTCTTC
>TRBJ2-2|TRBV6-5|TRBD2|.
CASSYSSGENTGELFF
TGTGCCAGCAGTTACTCGAGCGGGGAGAACACCGGGGAGCTGTTTTTT
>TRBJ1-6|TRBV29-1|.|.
CSVGVRRRPLHF
TGCAGCGTTGGAGTGCGCCGGAGGCCCCTCCACTTT
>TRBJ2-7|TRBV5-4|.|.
CASSSGTQTSGEQYF
TGTGCCAGCAGCTCCGGGACCCAAACTTCGGGCGAGCAGTACTTC
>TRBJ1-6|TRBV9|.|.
CASSLDTNNSPLHF
TGTGCCAGCAGCCTGGACACGAATAATTCACCCCTCCACTTT